This T cell receptor beta chain was identified in a study of neoadjuvant anti-PD-1 for oral cavity cancer. Overall study context: Most patients had three to four biweekly doses of 3 mg/kg nivolumab before resection. Whole-study findings and limits: Non-responders to neoadjuvant nivolumab had significantly more clonal PBMC T cells than responders.

These oral cavity squamous cell carcinomas were HPV-negative and locally advanced. The assay was immunoSEQ multiplex PCR, and TCRdb's table has in-frame clones only and misses some. The table lists roughly 16,000 clones, around 66% of them singletons. As regards this clone: Its antigen remains unidentified.

V lost 3 bases to trimming and J lost 4 bases; unmatched junction nucleotides: 8. Germline values: CDR1 MDHEN, CDR2 SYDVKM. This CDR3 has 17 amino acids. The sequence was collected from a person between 40 and 79 years old with oral cavity squamous cell carcinoma. Sequencing used PBMCs, obtained before nivolumab (anti-PD-1) treatment. This chain joins TRBV28 and TRBJ2-1; 11 positions match TRBD2. The chain's CDR3 is CASSFAGTSGIYNEQFF. The CDR3 DNA reads as TGTGCCAGCAGTTTCGCTGGGACTAGCGGTATTTACAATGAGCAGTTCTTC.